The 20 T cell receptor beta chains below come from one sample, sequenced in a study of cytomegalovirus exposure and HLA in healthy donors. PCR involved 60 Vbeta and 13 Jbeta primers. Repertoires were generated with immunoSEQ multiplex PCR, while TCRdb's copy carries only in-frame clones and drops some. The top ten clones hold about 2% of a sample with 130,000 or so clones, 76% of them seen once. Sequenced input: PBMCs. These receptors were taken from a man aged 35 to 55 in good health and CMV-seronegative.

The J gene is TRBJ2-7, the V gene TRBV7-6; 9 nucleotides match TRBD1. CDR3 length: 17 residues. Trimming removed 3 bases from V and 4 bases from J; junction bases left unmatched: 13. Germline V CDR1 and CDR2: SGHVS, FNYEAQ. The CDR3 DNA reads TGTGCCAGCAGCTTTGCACCGGGACAGGGATGGGTGTACGAGCAGTACTTC. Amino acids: CASSFAPGQGWVYEQYF. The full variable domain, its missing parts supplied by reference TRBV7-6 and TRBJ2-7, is GAGVSQSPRYKVTKRGQDVALRCDPISGHVSLYWYRQALGQGPEFLTYFNYEAQQDKSGLPNDRFSAERPEGSISTLTIQRTEQRDSAMYRCASSFAPGQGWVYEQYFGPGTRLTVT.

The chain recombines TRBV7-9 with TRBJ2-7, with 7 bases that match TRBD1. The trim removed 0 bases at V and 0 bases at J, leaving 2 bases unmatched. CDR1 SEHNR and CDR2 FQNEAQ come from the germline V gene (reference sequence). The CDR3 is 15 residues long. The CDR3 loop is CASSLADRASYEQYF. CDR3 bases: TGTGCCAGCAGCTTAGCAGACAGGGCCTCCTACGAGCAGTACTTC.

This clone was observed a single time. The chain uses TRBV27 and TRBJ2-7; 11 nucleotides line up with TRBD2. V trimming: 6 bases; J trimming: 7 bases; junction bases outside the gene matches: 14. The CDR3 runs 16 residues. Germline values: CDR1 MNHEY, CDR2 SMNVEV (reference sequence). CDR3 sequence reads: CASSPTLAGGGEEQYF. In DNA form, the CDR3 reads TGTGCCAGCAGCCCCACCCTAGCGGGAGGCGGGGAAGAGCAGTACTTC.

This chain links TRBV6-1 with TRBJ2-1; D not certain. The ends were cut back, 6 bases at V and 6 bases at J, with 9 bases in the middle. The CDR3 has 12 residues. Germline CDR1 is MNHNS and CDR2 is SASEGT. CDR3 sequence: CASSNPGNEQFF. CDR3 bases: TGTGCCAGCAGCAACCCCGGCAATGAGCAGTTCTTC.

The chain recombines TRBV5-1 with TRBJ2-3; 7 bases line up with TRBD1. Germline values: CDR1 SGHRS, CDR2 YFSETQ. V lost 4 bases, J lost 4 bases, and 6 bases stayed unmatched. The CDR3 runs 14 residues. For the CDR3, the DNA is TGCGCCAGCAGCACGACAGGGCAGGCAGATACGCAGTATTTT. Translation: CASSTTGQADTQYF.

CDR3 sequence reads: CASSQRSEGPTDTQYF. The CDR3 nucleotides read TGCGCCAGCAGCCAGCGATCGGAGGGTCCCACAGATACGCAGTATTTT. The genes are TRBV4-1 and TRBJ2-3, with D possibly TRBD2 on 6 matching bases. V was cut by 3 bases and J by 2 bases, with 15 bases left in between. This CDR3 region has 16 residues. In germline, CDR1 is MGHRA, CDR2 YSYEKL.

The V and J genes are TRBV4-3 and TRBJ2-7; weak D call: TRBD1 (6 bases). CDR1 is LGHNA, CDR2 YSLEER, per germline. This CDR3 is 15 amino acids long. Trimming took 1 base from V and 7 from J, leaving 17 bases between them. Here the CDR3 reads CASSQVVGGEGEQYF. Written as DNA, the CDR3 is TGCGCCAGCAGCCAAGTAGTAGGGGGTGAGGGGGAGCAGTACTTC.

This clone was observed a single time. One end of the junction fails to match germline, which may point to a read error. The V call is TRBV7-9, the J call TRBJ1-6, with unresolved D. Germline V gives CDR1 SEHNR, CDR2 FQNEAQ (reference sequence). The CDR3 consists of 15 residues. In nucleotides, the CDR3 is TGTGCCAGCAACCCCACGCTAGGAGATAATTCACTCCTCCACTTT. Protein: CASNPTLGDNSLLHF.

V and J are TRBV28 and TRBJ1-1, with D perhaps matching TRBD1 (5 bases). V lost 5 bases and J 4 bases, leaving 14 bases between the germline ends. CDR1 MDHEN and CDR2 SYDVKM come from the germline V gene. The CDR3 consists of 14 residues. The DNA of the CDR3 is TGTGCCAGCAGTAACCCTCAGGGAGGCACTGAAGCTTTCTTT. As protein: CASSNPQGGTEAFF.

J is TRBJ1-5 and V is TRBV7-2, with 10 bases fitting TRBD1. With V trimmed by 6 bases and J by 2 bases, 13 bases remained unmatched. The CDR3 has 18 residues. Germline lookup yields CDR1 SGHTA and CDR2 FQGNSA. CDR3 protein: CASRKGDRGRPGNQPQHF. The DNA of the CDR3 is TGTGCCAGCAGAAAGGGAGACAGGGGGCGGCCAGGCAATCAGCCCCAGCATTTT.

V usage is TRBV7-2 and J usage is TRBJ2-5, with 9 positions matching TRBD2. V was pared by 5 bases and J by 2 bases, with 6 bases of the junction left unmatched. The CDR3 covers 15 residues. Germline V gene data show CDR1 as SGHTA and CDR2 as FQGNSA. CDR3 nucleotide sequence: TGTGCCAGCAGCCCTCTAGCGGGGATTCAAGAGACCCAGTACTTC. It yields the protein CASSPLAGIQETQYF.

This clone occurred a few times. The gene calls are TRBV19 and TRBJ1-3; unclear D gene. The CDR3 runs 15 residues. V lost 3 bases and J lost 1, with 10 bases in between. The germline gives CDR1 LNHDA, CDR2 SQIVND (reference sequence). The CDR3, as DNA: TGTGCCAGTAGTATCTCCGCCGGTTCTGGAAACACCATATATTTT. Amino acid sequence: CASSISAGSGNTIYF.

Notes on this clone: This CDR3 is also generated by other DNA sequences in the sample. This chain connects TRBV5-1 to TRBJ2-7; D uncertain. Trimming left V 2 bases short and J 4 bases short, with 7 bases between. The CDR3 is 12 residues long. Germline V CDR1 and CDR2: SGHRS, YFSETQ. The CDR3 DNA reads TGCGCCAGCAGCTTTAATTTATACGAGCAGTACTTC. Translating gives CASSFNLYEQYF.

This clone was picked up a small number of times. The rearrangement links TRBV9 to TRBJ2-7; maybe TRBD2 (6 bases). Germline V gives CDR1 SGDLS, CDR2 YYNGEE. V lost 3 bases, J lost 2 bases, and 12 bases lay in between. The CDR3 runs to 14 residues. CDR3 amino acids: CASSGVGGAYEQYF. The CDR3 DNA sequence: TGTGCCAGCAGCGGGGTGGGGGGAGCCTACGAGCAGTACTTC.

The DNA of the CDR3 is TGCGCCAGCAGCCAAGATACGGGTACAGGGGACCGCACAGATACGCAGTATTTT. This translates into CASSQDTGTGDRTDTQYF. The chain links TRBV4-1 to TRBJ2-3; TRBD1 matches at 7 bases. The CDR3 loop spans 18 amino acids. Germline values: CDR1 MGHRA, CDR2 YSYEKL. V shed 0 bases, J shed 1 base, and the junction held 10 bases outside the gene matches.

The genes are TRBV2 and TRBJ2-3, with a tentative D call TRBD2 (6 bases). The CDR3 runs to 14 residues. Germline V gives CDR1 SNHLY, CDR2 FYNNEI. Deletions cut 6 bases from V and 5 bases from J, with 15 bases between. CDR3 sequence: CASRRRESGDTQYF. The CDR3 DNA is TGTGCCAGCAGAAGACGGGAGTCCGGAGATACGCAGTATTTT.

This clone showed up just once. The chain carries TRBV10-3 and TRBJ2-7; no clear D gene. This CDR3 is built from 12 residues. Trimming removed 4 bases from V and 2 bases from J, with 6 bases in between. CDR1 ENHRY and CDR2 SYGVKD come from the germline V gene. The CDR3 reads CAISGDTYEQYF. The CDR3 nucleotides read TGTGCCATCAGTGGCGACACCTACGAGCAGTACTTC.

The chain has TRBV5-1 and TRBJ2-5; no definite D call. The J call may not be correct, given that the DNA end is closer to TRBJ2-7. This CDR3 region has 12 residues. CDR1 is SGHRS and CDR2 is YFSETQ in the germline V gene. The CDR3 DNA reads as TGCGCCAGCAGCTTTCAAATGTACGAGCAGTACTTC. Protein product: CASSFQMYEQYF.

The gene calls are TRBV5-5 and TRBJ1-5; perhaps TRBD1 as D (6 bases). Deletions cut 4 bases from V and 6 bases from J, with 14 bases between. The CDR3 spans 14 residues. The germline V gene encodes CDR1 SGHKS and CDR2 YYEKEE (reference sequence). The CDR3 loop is CASSKGGESQPQHF. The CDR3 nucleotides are TGTGCCAGCAGCAAAGGGGGGGAGAGTCAGCCCCAGCATTTT.

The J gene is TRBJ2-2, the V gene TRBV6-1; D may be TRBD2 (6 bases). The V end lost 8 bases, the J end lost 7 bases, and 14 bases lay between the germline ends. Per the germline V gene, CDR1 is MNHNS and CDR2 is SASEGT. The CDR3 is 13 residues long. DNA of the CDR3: TGTGCCAGCGGCCGACTAGTGGGCGGGGAGCTGTTTTTT. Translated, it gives CASGRLVGGELFF.